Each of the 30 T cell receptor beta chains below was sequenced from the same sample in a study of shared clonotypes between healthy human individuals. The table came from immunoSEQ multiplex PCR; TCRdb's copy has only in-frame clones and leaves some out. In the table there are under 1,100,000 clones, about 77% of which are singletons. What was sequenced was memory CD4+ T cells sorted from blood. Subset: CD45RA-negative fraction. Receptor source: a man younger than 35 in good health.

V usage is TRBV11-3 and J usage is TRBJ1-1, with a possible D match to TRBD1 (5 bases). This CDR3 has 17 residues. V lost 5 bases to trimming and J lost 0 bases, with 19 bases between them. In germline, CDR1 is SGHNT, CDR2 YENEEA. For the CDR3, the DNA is TGTGCCAGCAGCCCCCCAACCCCCGGGGCGATGAACACTGAAGCTTTCTTT. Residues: CASSPPTPGAMNTEAFF.

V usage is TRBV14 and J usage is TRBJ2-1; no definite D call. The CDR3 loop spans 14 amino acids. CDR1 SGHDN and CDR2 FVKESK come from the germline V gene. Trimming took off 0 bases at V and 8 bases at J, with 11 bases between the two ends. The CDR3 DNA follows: TGTGCCAGCAGCCAAGATCCGATGACGGATGAGCAGTTCTTC. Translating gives CASSQDPMTDEQFF. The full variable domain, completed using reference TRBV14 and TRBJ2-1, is EAGVTQFPSHSVIEKGQTVTLRCDPISGHDNLYWYRRVMGKEIKFLLHFVKESKQDESGMPNNRFLAERTGGTYSTLKVQPAELEDSGVYFCASSQDPMTDEQFFGPGTRLTVL.

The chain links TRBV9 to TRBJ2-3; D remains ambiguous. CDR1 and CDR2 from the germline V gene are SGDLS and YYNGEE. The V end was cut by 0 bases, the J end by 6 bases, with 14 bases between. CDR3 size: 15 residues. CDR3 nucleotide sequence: TGTGCCAGCAGCGTAGGCGATTTCTTAGGGGATACGCAGTATTTT. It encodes CASSVGDFLGDTQYF. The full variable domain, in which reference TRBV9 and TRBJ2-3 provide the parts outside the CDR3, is DSGVTQTPKHLITATGQRVTLRCSPRSGDLSVYWYQQSLDQGLQFLIQYYNGEERAKGNILERFSAQQFPDLHSELNLSSLELGDSALYFCASSVGDFLGDTQYFGPGTRLTVL.

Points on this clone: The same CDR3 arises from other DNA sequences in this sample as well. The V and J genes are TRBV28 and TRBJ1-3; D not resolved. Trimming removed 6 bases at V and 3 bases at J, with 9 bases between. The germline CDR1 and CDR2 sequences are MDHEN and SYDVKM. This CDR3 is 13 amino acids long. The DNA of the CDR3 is TGTGCCAGCAGCAGTGGGCTTGGAAACACCATATATTTT. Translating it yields CASSSGLGNTIYF.

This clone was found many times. CDR3 nucleotide sequence: TGTGCCAGCAGTTCGTGGGATGGCAAAAACATTCAGTACTTC. Amino acids: CASSSWDGKNIQYF. The V call is TRBV6-5, the J call TRBJ2-4; unclear D gene. The V and J ends lost 4 bases and 3 bases respectively, with 10 bases between them. CDR1 MNHEY and CDR2 SVGAGI come from the germline V gene. The CDR3 sequence is 14 residues long.

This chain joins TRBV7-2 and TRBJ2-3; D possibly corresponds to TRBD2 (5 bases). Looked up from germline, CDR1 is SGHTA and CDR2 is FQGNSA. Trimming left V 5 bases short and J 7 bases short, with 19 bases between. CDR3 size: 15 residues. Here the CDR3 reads CASSQRASSRNTQYF. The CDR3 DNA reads TGTGCCAGCAGCCAACGGGCTAGCTCCCGCAATACGCAGTATTTT.

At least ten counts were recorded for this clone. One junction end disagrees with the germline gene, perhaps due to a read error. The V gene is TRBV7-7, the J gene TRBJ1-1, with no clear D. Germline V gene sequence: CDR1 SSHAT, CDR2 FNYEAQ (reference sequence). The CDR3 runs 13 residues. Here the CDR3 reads CASSLLRDTEAFF. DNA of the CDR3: TGTGCTAGCAGCTTATTGAGGGACACTGAAGCTTTCTTT. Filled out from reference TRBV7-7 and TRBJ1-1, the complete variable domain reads GAGVSQSPRYKVTKRGQDVTLRCDPISSHATLYWYQQALGQGPEFLTYFNYEAQPDKSGLPSDRFSAERPEGSISTLTIQRTEQRDSAMYRCASSLLRDTEAFFGQGTRLTVV.

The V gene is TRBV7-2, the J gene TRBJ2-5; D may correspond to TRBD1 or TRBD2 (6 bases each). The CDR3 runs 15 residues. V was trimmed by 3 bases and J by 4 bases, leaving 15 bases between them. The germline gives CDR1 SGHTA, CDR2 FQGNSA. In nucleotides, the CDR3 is TGTGCCAGCAGCTTCATATGGGGGGCCGGAGAGACCCAGTACTTC. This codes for CASSFIWGAGETQYF.

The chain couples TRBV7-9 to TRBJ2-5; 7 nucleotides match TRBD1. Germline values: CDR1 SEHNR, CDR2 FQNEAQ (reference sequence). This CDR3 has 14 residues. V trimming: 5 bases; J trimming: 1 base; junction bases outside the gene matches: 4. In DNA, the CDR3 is TGTGCCAGCAGCCTAGGGACAGTCCAAGAGACCCAGTACTTC. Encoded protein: CASSLGTVQETQYF.

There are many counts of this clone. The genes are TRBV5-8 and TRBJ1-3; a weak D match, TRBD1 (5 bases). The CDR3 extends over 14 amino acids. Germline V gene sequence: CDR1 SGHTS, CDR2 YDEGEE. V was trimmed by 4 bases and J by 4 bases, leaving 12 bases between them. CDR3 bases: TGTGCCAGCAGCCGAGGGGTATCGGGAAACACCATATATTTT. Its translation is CASSRGVSGNTIYF.

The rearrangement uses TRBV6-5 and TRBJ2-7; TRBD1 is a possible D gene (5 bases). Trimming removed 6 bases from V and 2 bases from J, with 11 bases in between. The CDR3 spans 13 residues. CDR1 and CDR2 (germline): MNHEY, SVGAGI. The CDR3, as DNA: TGTGCCAGCAGAACAGGCCCACCCTACGAGCAGTACTTC. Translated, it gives CASRTGPPYEQYF.

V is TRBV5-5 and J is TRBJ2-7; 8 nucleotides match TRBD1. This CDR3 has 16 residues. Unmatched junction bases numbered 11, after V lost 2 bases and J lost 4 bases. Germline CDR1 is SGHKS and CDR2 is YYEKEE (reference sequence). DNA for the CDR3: TGTGCCAGCAGCTTAGGTCCCCCCGGGACAGGATACGAGCAGTACTTC. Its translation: CASSLGPPGTGYEQYF.

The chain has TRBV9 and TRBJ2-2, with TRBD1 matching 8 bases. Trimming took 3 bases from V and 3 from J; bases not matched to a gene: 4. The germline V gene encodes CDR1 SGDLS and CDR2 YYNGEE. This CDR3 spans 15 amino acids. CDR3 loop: CASSARGRDTGELFF. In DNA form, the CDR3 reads TGTGCCAGCAGCGCCAGGGGGCGGGACACCGGGGAGCTGTTTTTT. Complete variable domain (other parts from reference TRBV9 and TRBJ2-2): DSGVTQTPKHLITATGQRVTLRCSPRSGDLSVYWYQQSLDQGLQFLIQYYNGEERAKGNILERFSAQQFPDLHSELNLSSLELGDSALYFCASSARGRDTGELFFGEGSRLTVL.

The CDR3 protein is CASSLGGATNEKLFF. DNA for the CDR3: TGTGCCAGCAGTTTAGGAGGGGCAACTAATGAAAAACTGTTTTTT. This chain links TRBV27 with TRBJ1-4, with a weak D call TRBD1 (5 bases). The CDR3 has 15 residues. Germline V gene sequence: CDR1 MNHEY, CDR2 SMNVEV (reference sequence). Trimming shortened V by 2 bases and J by 0 bases, and 7 bases separated the two germline ends.

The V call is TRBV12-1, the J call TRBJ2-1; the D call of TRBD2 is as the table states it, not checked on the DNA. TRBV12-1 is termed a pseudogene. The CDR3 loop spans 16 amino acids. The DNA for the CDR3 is TGTGCCAGCAGCCTGCGGACTAGCGGGCTCTACAATGAGCAGTTCTTC. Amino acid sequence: CASSLRTSGLYNEQFF.

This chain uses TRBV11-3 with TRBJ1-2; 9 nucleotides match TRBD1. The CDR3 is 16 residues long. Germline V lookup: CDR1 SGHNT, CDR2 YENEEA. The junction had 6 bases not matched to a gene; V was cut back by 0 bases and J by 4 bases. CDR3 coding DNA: TGTGCCAGCAGCTTAGATAGACGGGACAGGGTCTATGGCTACACCTTC. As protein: CASSLDRRDRVYGYTF. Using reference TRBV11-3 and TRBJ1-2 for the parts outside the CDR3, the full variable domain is EAGVVQSPRYKIIEKKQPVAFWCNPISGHNTLYWYLQNLGQGPELLIRYENEEAVDDSQLPKDRFSAERLKGVDSTLKIQPAELGDSAVYLCASSLDRRDRVYGYTFGSGTRLTVV.

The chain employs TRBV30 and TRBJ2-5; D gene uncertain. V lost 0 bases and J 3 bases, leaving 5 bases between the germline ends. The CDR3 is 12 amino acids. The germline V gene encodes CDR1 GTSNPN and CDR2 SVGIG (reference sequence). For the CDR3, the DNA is TGTGCCTGGAGTGTTGGAGAAGAGACCCAGTACTTC. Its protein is CAWSVGEETQYF.

CDR3 residues: CASSPDRGRRETQYF. For the CDR3, the DNA is TGTGCCAGCAGTCCTGACAGGGGGCGCCGGGAGACCCAGTACTTC. This chain joins TRBV5-4 and TRBJ2-5; 10 nucleotides align to TRBD1. V was pared by 5 bases and J by 5 bases, with 9 bases of the junction left unmatched. CDR3 length: 15 amino acids. Germline V gene data show CDR1 as SGHNT and CDR2 as YYREEE (reference sequence).

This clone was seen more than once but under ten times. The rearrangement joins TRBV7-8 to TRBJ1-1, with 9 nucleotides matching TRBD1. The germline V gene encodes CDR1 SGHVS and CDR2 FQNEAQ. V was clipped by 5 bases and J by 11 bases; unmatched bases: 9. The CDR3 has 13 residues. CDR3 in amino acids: CASSPRQGGRAFF. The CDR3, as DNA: TGTGCCAGCAGCCCCCGACAGGGGGGACGTGCTTTCTTT. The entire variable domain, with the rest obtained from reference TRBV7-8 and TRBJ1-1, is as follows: GAGVSQSPRYKVAKRGQDVALRCDPISGHVSLFWYQQALGQGPEFLTYFQNEAQLDKSGLPSDRFFAERPEGSVSTLKIQRTQQEDSAVYLCASSPRQGGRAFFGQGTRLTVV.

CDR3 DNA: TGCGCCAGCAGCCCCCAGGGAAATCAGCCCCAGCATTTT. Translating gives CASSPQGNQPQHF. V gene TRBV5-1 combines with J gene TRBJ1-5, with a possible D match to TRBD1 (5 bases). Germline CDR1 is SGHRS and CDR2 is YFSETQ. V was trimmed by 4 bases and J by 4 bases, leaving 9 bases between them. This CDR3 is 13 amino acids long.

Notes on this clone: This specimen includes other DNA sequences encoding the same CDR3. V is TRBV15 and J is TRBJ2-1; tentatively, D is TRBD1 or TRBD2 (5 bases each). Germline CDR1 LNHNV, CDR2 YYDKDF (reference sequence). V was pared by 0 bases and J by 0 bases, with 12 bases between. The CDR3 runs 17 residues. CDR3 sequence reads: CATSRDRSGLSYNEQFF. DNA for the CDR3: TGTGCCACCAGCAGAGATCGGTCGGGGCTCTCCTACAATGAGCAGTTCTTC.

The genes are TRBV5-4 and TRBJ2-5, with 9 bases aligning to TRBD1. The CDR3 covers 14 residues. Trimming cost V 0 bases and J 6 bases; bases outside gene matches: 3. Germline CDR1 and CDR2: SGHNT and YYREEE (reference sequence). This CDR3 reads CASSLGTGEKTQYF. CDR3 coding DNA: TGTGCCAGCAGCTTGGGGACAGGGGAAAAGACCCAGTACTTC. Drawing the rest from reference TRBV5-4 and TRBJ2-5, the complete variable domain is ETGVTQSPTHLIKTRGQQVTLRCSSQSGHNTVSWYQQALGQGPQFIFQYYREEENGRGNFPPRFSGLQFPNYSSELNVNALELDDSALYLCASSLGTGEKTQYFGPGTRLLVL.

In nucleotides, the CDR3 is TGTGCCAGCAGTGAAGCTTTTGATCAGCCCCAGCATTTT. Encoded protein: CASSEAFDQPQHF. The J gene is TRBJ1-5, the V gene TRBV6-1; no reliable D call. The germline CDR1 and CDR2 sequences are MNHNS and SASEGT. The CDR3 covers 13 residues. Trimming stripped 0 bases from V and 5 bases from J, with 5 bases between.

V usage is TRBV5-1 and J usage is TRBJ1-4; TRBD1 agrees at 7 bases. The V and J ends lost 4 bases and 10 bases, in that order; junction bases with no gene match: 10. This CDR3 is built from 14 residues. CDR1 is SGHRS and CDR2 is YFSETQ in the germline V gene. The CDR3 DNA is TGCGCCAGCAGCCTGGGACAGACAGAAGGAAAACTGTTTTTT. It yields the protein CASSLGQTEGKLFF.

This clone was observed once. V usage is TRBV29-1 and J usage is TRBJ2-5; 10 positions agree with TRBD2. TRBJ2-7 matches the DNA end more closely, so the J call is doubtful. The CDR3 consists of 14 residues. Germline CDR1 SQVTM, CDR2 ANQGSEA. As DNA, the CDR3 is TGCAGCGTTGAAGTAGCGGGAGGCGTAGACGAGCAGTACTTC. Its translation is CSVEVAGGVDEQYF.

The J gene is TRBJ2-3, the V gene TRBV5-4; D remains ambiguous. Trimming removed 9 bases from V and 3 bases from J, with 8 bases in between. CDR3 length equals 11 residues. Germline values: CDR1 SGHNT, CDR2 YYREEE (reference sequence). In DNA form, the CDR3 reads TGTGCCACCTTCGGGACAGATACGCAGTATTTT. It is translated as CATFGTDTQYF.

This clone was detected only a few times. This CDR3 is CASSKAYNSPLHF. The CDR3 DNA follows: TGTGCCAGTAGTAAAGCATATAATTCACCCCTCCACTTT. The rearrangement links TRBV19 to TRBJ1-6; D is ambiguous. CDR1 and CDR2 from the germline V gene are LNHDA and SQIVND (reference sequence). V lost 4 bases, J lost 4 bases, and 5 bases lay in between. The CDR3 totals 13 residues.

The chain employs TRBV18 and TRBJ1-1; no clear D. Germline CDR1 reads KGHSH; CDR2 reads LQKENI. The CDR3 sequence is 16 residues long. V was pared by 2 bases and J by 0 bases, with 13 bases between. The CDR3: CASSPKGPGMNTEAFF. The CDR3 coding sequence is TGTGCCAGCTCACCAAAAGGACCGGGTATGAACACTGAAGCTTTCTTT.

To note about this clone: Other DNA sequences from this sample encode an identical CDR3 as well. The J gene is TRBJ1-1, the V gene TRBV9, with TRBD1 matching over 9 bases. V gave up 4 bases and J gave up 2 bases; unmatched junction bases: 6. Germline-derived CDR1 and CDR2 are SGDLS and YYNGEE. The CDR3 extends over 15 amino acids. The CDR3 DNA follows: TGTGCCAGCAGCCCCCGGGACAGGGCAAACACTGAAGCTTTCTTT. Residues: CASSPRDRANTEAFF.

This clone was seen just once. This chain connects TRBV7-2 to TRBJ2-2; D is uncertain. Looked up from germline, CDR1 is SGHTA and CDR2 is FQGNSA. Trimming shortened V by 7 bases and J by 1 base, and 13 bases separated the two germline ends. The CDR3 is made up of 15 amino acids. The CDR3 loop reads CASKEGLGNTGELFF. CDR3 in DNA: TGTGCCAGCAAGGAAGGGCTAGGGAACACCGGGGAGCTGTTTTTT.